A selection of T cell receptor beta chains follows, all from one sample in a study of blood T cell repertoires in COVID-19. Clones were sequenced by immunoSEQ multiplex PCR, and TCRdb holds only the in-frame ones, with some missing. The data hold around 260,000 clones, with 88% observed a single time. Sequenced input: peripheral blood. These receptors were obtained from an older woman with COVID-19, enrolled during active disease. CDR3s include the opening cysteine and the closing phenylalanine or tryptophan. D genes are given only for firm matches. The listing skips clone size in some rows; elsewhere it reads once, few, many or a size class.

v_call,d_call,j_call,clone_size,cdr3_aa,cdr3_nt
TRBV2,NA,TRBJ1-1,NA,CASSYRNTEAFF,TGTGCCAGCAGCTACAGGAACACTGAAGCTTTCTTT
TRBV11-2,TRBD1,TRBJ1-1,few,CASSLILGQSKPNTEAFF,TGTGCCAGCAGCTTAATTTTGGGACAGAGTAAACCGAACACTGAAGCTTTCTTT
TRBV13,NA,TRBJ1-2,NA,CASSFWRVLGYGYTF,TGTGCCAGCAGCTTTTGGAGAGTACTTGGCTATGGCTACACCTTC
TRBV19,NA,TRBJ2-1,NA,CASSKRTEHYNEQFF,TGTGCCAGTAGTAAAAGGACAGAGCACTACAATGAGCAGTTCTTC
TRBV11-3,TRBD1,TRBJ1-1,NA,CASSPRTGNTEAFF,TGTGCCAGCAGCCCCAGGACAGGGAACACTGAAGCTTTCTTT
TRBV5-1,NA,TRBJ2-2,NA,CASSSPAAGELFF,TGCGCCAGCAGCTCGCCTGCGGCCGGGGAGCTGTTTTTT
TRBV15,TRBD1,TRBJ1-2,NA,CATSQDRKRWGYTF,TGTGCCACCAGTCAGGACAGGAAGCGTTGGGGCTACACCTTC
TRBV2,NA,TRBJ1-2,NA,CASSVSVSGYTF,TGTGCCAGCAGTGTTAGCGTGAGCGGCTACACCTTC
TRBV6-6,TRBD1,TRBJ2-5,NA,CASSGPGQQETQYF,TGTGCCAGCAGTGGACCGGGACAGCAAGAGACCCAGTACTTC
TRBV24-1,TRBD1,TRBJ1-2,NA,CATSDGQGLRGYTF,TGTGCCACCAGTGATGGACAGGGGCTGCGTGGCTACACCTTC
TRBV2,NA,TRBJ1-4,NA,CASSQLRGNEKLFF,TGTGCCAGCAGCCAATTAAGGGGGAATGAAAAACTGTTTTTT
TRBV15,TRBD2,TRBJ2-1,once,CATSWGLAGGGEQFF,TGTGCCACCAGCTGGGGACTAGCGGGAGGCGGGGAGCAGTTCTTC
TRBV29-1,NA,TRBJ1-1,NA,CSAMGENTEAFF,TGCAGCGCAATGGGAGAGAACACTGAAGCTTTCTTT
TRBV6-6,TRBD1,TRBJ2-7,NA,CASRAGTGKGEQYF,TGTGCCAGCAGGGCCGGGACAGGGAAGGGCGAGCAGTACTTC
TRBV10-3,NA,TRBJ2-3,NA,CAISESRQRRDWGTDTQYF,TGTGCCATCAGTGAGAGCCGGCAGCGTAGGGACTGGGGCACAGATACGCAGTATTTT
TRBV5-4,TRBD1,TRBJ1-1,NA,CASSRRDRADTEAFF,TGTGCCAGCAGCAGACGGGACAGGGCGGACACTGAAGCTTTCTTT
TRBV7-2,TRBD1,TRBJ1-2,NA,CASSSGSAGGYGYTF,TGTGCCAGCAGTTCGGGGTCGGCAGGGGGATATGGCTACACCTTC
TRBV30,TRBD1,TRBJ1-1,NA,CAWSGKGASTEAFF,TGTGCCTGGAGTGGTAAGGGGGCTTCCACTGAAGCTTTCTTT
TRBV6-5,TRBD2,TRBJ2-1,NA,CASSSPGRVEQFF,TGTGCCAGCAGTTCCCCGGGGAGGGTTGAGCAGTTCTTC
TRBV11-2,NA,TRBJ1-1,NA,CASSPPVPEAFF,TGTGCCAGCAGCCCCCCGGTCCCTGAAGCTTTCTTT
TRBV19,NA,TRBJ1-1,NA,CASSILQGNEAFF,TGTGCCAGTAGTATTCTCCAGGGAAATGAAGCTTTCTTT
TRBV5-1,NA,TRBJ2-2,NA,CASSIFGTPNTGELFF,TGCGCCAGCAGCATATTCGGGACACCGAACACCGGGGAGCTGTTTTTT